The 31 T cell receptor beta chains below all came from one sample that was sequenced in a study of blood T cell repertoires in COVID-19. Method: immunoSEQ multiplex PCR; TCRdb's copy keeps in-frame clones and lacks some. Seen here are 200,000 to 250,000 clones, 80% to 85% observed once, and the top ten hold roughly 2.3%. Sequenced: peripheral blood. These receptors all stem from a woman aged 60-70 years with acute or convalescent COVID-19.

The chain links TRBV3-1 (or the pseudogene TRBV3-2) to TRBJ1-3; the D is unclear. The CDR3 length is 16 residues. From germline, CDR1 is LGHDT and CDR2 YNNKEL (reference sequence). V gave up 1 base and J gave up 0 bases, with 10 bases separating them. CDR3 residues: CASSQAPGISGNTIYF. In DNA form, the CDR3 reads TGTGCCAGCAGCCAAGCACCGGGAATCTCTGGAAACACCATATATTTT.

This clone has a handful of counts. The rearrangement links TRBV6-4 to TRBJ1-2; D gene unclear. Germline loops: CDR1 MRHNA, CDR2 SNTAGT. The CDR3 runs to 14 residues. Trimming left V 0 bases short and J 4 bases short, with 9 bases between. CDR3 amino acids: CASSDSGVGYGYTF. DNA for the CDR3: TGTGCCAGCAGTGACTCCGGGGTCGGCTATGGCTACACCTTC.

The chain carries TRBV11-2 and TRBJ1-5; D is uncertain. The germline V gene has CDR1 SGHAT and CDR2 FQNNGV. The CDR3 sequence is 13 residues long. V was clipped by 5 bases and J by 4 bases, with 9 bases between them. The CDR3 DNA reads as TGTGCCAGCAGCCTAAGAGATAATCAGCCCCAGCATTTT. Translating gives CASSLRDNQPQHF.

The CDR3: CASSPVSGTGGYEQYF. For the CDR3, the DNA is TGTGCCAGCTCACCAGTGAGTGGGACAGGGGGGTACGAGCAGTACTTC. The V and J genes are TRBV18 and TRBJ2-7, with 11 bases aligning to TRBD1. The trim removed 2 bases at V and 4 bases at J, leaving 7 bases unmatched. This CDR3 is built from 16 residues. Germline CDR1 KGHSH, CDR2 LQKENI.

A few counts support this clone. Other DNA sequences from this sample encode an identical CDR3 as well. The chain's CDR3 is CASERGHGYGYTF. The CDR3 DNA reads TGTGCCAGTGAGAGGGGGCATGGCTATGGCTACACCTTC. This rearrangement joins TRBV19 to TRBJ1-2, with 7 bases matching TRBD1. Trimming cost V 8 bases and J 4 bases; bases outside gene matches: 7. The CDR3 totals 13 residues. Per the germline V gene, CDR1 is LNHDA and CDR2 is SQIVND (reference sequence).

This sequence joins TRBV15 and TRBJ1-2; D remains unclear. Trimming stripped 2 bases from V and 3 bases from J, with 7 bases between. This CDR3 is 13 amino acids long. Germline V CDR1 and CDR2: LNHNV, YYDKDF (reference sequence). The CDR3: CATSRTGDYGYTF. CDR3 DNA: TGTGCCACCAGCAGAACCGGAGACTATGGCTACACCTTC.

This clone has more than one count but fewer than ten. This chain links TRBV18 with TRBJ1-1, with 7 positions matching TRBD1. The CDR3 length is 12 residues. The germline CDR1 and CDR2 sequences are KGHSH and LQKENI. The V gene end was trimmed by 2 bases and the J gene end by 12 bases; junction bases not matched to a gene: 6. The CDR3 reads CASSPRQGLPFF. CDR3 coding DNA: TGTGCCAGCTCACCAAGACAGGGTTTGCCTTTCTTT.

The CDR3 DNA follows: TGTGCCAGCAGCCTAACAGGGGTAACTGGGGCCAACGTCCTGACTTTC. Its translation is CASSLTGVTGANVLTF. This rearrangement joins TRBV7-9 to TRBJ2-6; 7 nucleotides line up with TRBD1. V lost 5 bases and J lost 2; bases outside the gene matches: 6. The CDR3 covers 16 residues. Germline lookup yields CDR1 SEHNR and CDR2 FQNEAQ (reference sequence).

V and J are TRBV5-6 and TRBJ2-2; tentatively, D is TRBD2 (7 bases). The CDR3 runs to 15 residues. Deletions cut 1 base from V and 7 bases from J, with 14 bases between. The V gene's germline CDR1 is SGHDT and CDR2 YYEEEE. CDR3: CASSLRGGSDGELFF. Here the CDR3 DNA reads TGTGCCAGCAGCTTGAGGGGGGGCTCCGACGGGGAGCTGTTTTTT.

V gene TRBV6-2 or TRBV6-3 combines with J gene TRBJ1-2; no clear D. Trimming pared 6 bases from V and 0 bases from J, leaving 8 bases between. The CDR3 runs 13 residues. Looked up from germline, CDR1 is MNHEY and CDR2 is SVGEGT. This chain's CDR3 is CASSPQTNYGYTF. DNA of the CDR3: TGTGCCAGCAGCCCACAGACTAACTATGGCTACACCTTC.

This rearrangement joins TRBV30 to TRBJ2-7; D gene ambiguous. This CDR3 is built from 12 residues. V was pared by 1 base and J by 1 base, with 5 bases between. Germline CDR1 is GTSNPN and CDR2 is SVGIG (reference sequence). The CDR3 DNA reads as TGTGCCTGGAGTGCGGTATCCTACGAGCAGTACTTC. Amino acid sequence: CAWSAVSYEQYF.

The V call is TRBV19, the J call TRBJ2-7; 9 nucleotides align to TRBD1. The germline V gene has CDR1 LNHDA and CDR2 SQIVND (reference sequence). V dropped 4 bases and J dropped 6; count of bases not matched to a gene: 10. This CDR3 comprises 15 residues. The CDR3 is CASSRRQGEGGEQYF. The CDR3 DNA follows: TGTGCCAGTAGTAGGCGACAGGGGGAAGGAGGCGAGCAGTACTTC.

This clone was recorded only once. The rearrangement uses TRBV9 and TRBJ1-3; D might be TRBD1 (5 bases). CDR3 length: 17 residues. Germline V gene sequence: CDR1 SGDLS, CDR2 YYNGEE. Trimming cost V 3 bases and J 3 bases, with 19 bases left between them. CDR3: CASSDDPGGASGNTIYF. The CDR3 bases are TGTGCCAGCAGCGATGACCCAGGAGGGGCTAGTGGAAACACCATATATTTT.

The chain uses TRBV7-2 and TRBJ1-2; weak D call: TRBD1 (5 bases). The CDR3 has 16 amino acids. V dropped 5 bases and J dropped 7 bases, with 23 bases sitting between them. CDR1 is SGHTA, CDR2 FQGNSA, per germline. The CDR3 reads CASSPDWGTALGGYTF. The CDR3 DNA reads TGTGCCAGCAGCCCCGACTGGGGCACAGCGCTTGGTGGCTACACCTTC.

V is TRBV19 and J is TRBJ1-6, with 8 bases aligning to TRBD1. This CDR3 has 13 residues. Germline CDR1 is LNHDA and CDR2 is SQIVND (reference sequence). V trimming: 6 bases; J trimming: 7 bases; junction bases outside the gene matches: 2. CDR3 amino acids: CASRPGGNSPLHF. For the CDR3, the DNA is TGTGCCAGTAGACCAGGGGGCAATTCACCCCTCCACTTT.

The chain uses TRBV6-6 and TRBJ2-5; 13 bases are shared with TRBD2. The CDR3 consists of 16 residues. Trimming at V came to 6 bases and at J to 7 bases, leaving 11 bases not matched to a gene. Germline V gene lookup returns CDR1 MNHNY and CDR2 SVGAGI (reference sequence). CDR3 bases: TGTGCCAGCAGCACTAGCGGGGGGGCAGGGTTCGGGACCCAGTACTTC. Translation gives CASSTSGGAGFGTQYF.

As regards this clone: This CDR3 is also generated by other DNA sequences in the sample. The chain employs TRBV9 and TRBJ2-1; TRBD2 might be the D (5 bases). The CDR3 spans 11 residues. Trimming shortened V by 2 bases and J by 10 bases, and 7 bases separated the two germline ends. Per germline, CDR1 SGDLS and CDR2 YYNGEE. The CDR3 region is CASSVSGEQFF. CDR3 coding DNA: TGTGCCAGCAGCGTCTCGGGAGAGCAGTTCTTC.

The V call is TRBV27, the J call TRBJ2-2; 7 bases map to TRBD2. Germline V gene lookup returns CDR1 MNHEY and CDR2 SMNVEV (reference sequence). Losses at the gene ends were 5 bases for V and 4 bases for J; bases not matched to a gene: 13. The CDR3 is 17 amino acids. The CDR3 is CASSPRSIGRTTGELFF. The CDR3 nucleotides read TGTGCCAGCAGTCCGCGCTCAATCGGGAGGACCACCGGGGAGCTGTTTTTT.

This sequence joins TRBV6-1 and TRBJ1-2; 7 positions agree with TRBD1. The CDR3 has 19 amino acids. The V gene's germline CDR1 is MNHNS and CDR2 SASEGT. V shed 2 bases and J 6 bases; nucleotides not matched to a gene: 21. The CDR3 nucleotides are TGTGCCAGCAGTGAACGTATAACTGGCAGGGGGAAGTTTAAGGATGGCTACACCTTC. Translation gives CASSERITGRGKFKDGYTF.

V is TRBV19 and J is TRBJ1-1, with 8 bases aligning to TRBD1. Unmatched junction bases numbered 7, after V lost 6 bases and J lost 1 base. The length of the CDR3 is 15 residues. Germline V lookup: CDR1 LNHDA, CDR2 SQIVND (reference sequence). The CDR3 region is CASSRPGTGNTEAFF. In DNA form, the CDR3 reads TGTGCCAGTAGCCGCCCCGGGACAGGGAACACTGAAGCTTTCTTT.

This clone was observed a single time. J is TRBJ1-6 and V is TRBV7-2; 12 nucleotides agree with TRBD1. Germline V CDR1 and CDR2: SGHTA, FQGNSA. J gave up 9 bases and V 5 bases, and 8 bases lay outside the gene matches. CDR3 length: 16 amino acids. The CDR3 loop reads CASSAPGQGASSPLHF. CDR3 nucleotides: TGTGCCAGCAGCGCCCCGGGACAGGGGGCGAGTTCACCCCTCCACTTT.

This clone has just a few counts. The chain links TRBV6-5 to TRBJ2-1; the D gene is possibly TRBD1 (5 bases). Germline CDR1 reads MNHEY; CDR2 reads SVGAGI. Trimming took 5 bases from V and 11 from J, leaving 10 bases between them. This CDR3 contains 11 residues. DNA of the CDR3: TGTGCCAGCAGTACCCGACAGAAGCAGTTCTTC. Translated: CASSTRQKQFF.

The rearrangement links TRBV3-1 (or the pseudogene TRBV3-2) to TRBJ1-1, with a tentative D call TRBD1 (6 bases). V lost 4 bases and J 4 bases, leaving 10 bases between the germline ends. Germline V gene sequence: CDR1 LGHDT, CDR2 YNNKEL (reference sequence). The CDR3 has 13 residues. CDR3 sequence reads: CASSLGARTEAFF. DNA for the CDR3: TGTGCCAGCAGCCTGGGGGCGCGCACTGAAGCTTTCTTT.

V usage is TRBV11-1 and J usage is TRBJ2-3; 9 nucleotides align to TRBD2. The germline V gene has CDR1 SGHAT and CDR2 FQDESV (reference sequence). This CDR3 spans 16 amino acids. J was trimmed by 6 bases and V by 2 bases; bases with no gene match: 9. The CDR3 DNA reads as TGTGCCAGCAGCTTAAAAGCGGGGGGCTCGGGGGATACGCAGTATTTT. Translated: CASSLKAGGSGDTQYF.

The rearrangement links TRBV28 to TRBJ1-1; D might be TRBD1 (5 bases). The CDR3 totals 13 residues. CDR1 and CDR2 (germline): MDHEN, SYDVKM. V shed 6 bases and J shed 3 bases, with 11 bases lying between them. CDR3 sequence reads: CASRVIGDTEAFF. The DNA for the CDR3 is TGTGCCAGCAGGGTGATAGGGGACACTGAAGCTTTCTTT. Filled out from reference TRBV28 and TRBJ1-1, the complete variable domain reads DVKVTQSSRYLVKRTGEKVFLECVQDMDHENMFWYRQDPGLGLRLIYFSYDVKMKEKGDIPEGYSVSREKKERFSLILESASTNQTSMYLCASRVIGDTEAFFGQGTRLTVV.

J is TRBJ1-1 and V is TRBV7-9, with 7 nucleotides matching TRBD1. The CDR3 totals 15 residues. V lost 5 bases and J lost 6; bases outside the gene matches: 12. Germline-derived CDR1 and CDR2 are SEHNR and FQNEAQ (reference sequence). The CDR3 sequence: CASSPQGDLVAEAFF. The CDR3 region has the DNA TGTGCCAGCAGCCCGCAGGGGGACCTCGTGGCTGAAGCTTTCTTT.

The CDR3 region is CAISGREAYNEQFF. The CDR3 DNA reads as TGTGCCATCAGTGGGCGGGAAGCCTACAATGAGCAGTTCTTC. This chain uses TRBV10-3 with TRBJ2-1; TRBD2 is a possible D gene (6 bases). The CDR3 has 14 amino acids. CDR1 ENHRY and CDR2 SYGVKD come from the germline V gene. Trimming took off 4 bases at V and 2 bases at J, with 9 bases between the two ends.

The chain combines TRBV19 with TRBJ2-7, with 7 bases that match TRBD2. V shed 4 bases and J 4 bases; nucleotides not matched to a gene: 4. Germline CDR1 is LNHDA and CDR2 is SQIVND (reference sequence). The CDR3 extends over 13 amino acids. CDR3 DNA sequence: TGTGCCAGTAGTAGCGGGGGAGTGTACGAGCAGTACTTC. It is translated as CASSSGGVYEQYF.

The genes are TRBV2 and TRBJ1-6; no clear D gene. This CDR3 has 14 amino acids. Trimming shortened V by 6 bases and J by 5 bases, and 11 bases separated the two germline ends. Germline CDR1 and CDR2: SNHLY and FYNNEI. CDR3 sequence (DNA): TGTGCCAGCAGCCTAGACCCCAATAATTCACCCCTCCACTTT. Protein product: CASSLDPNNSPLHF.

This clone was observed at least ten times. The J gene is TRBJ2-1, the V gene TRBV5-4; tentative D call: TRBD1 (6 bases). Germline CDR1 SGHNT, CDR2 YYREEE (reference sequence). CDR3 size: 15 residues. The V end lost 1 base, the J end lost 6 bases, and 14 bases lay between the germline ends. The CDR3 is CASSLTGYNSNEQFF. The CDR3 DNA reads TGTGCCAGCAGCTTGACAGGGTATAATAGCAATGAGCAGTTCTTC.

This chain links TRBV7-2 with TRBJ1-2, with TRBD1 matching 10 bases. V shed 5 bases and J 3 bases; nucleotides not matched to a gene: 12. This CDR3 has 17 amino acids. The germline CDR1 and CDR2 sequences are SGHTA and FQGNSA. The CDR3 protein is CASSVRQGARLDYGYTF. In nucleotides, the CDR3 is TGTGCCAGCAGCGTCAGACAGGGGGCGCGCTTAGACTATGGCTACACCTTC.